The entry that follows covers one TCR beta chain sequence. Its antigen remains unidentified. Germline loops: CDR1 SEHNR, CDR2 FQNEAQ (reference sequence). This CDR3 has 17 amino acids. Unmatched junction bases numbered 12, after V lost 2 bases and J lost 6 bases. Some clones are missing from TCRdb's copy, which holds only in-frame ones; the method was immunoSEQ multiplex PCR. The sample carries roughly 23,000 clones, about 83% recorded once. The sample is drawn from a study of OX40 agonist ivuxolimab in advanced cancers. Blood sampling took place at baseline, cycle 4 day 1, and cycle 7 day 1. Study observations and caveats: CD4+ and CD8+ blood T cells expanded clonally by week 6 at 0.1 to 3.0 mg/kg.

The sequence derives from an adult with an advanced solid tumor such as melanoma, head and neck, liver or kidney cancer. The genes are TRBV7-9 and TRBJ2-2; 7 bases match TRBD2. Sequencing was performed on CD4+ or CD8+ T cells sorted from blood, taken in a trial of the OX40 agonist ivuxolimab. The CDR3 reads CASSLSGEAGTAGELFF. DNA for the CDR3: TGTGCCAGCAGCTTAAGCGGGGAGGCAGGGACTGCCGGGGAGCTGTTTTTT.